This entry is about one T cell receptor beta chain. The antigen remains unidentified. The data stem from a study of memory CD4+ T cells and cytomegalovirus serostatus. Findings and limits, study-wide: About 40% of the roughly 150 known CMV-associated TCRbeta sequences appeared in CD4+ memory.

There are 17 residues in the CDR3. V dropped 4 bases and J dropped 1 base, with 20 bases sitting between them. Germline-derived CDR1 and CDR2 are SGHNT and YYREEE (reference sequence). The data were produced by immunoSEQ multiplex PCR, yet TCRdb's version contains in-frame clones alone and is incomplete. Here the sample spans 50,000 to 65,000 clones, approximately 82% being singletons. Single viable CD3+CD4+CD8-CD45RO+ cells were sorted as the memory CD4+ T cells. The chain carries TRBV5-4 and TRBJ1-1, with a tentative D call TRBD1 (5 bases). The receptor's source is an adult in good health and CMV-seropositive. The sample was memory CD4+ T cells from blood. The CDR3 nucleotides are TGTGCCAGCAGCACCGTTACTAGTTGGGACTGGAACACTGAAGCTTTCTTT. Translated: CASSTVTSWDWNTEAFF.